This TCR beta chain was captured by sequencing in a study of control samples from healthy donors and cancer patients. TCRdb's table, derived via immunoSEQ multiplex PCR, lists solely in-frame clones and lacks some. The table includes about 170,000 clones, 85% to 90% detected once. V lost 5 bases to trimming and J lost 0 bases; unmatched junction nucleotides: 8. The length of the CDR3 is 16 residues. CDR1 and CDR2 (germline): MNHEY, SMNVEV (reference sequence). Input material: blood. The chain employs TRBV27 and TRBJ2-5; TRBD2 matches 8 bases. The receptor was derived from a man aged 30 to 45 in good health. In nucleotides, the CDR3 is TGTGCCAGCAGTCTAGAACCGGGAGGGTACCAAGAGACCCAGTACTTC. It is translated as CASSLEPGGYQETQYF.